This T cell receptor (beta chain) was identified in a study of identical twins. Study observations and caveats: Out-of-frame alpha sequences common to twins were enriched for low generation probability. Abundant cord blood beta clonotypes carried fewer insertions; memory repertoires showed none. These conclusions were based on statistical analysis (cross-sectional, not following the same donors).

Template switching introduced a universal primer site, and the cDNA bore unique molecular identifiers. TCRdb processed the 5' RACE reads anew with MiXCR; each CDR3 protein has one entry. Among 450,000 or so distinct CDR3 sequences, 14% were seen once, and the ten largest hold around 0.98%. This clonotype was seen a handful of times. Its antigen is not identified. These data also featured in a second study, about yellow fever vaccine responses in identical twins.

The specimen was CD4+ T cells sorted from blood. The origin of this receptor is a woman aged 18-29 years in good health.

Written as DNA, the CDR3 is TGCAGTGCCTTAGCGGGGGGGCGGAATGAGCAGTTCTTC. Its translation: CSALAGGRNEQFF. The rearrangement uses TRBV20-1 and TRBJ2-1; 11 bases match TRBD2. The CDR3 is 13 residues long. The V gene's germline CDR1 is DFQATT and CDR2 SNEGSKA (reference sequence). V lost 6 bases and J lost 7; bases outside the gene matches: 5.